The rows below give T cell receptor beta chains drawn from one sample of a study of T cell responses to AZD1222 COVID-19 vaccine. The assay was immunoSEQ multiplex PCR, and TCRdb's table has in-frame clones only and misses some. Here the sample spans roughly 95,000 clones, around nine tenths being singletons. This material consisted of peripheral blood, taken 28 days after the second AZD1222 dose. The receptors were gathered from an adult who received the AZD1222 COVID-19 vaccine. CDR3s include the opening cysteine and the closing phenylalanine or tryptophan. The D gene is left open where the match is weak. Size is stated for part of the rows, as once, few or many counts, or as a class when the clone is expanded.

>-|15|-|TRBV5-1|TRBJ2-3
TGCGCCAGCAGCTTGGAAGGAACGAGGACAGATACGCAGTATTTT
CASSLEGTRTDTQYF
>-|17|TRBD1|TRBV3-1/TRBV3-2|TRBJ1-3
TGTGCCAGCAGCCGGTGGGTAACTGGACAGGGGTTGGACACCATATATTTT
CASSRWVTGQGLDTIYF
>-|15|-|TRBV7-2|TRBJ2-6
TGTGCCAGCAGCTTAGTTGGGGGGGCGGCCAACGTCCTGACTTTC
CASSLVGGAANVLTF
>once|15|-|TRBV27|TRBJ2-7
TGTGCCAGCAGCCATGGGGGACCCGGGTCTTACGAGCAGTACTTC
CASSHGGPGSYEQYF
>-|15|TRBD1|TRBV7-3|TRBJ1-1
TGTGCCAGCAGCCCGGACAGGGGGGCGAACACTGAAGCTTTCTTT
CASSPDRGANTEAFF
>-|14|TRBD1|TRBV6-1|TRBJ2-1
TGTGCCAGCAGTGAATTGGACAGGGGCATTGAGCAGTTCTTC
CASSELDRGIEQFF
>-|13|-|TRBV2|TRBJ2-7
TGTGCCAGCAGTGTGTATGAAGTTTACGAGCAGTACTTC
CASSVYEVYEQYF
>-|13|-|TRBV2|TRBJ1-2
TGTGCCAGCAGTGAAGGGACAGTGAATGGCTACACCTTC
CASSEGTVNGYTF
>-|16|-|TRBV5-4|TRBJ2-6
TGTGCCAGCAGCTTCCCCCGAAGCTCTGGGGCCAACGTCCTGACTTTC
CASSFPRSSGANVLTF
>medium-sized|13|-|TRBV19|TRBJ2-3
TGTGCCAGTAGTATGAGCAGCACGGATACGCAGTATTTT
CASSMSSTDTQYF